This TCR beta chain was captured in a study of regulatory T cells in long-lasting Graves disease. In its sample, this clonotype was seen many times. Construction of TCR beta libraries relied on iRepertoire HTBI primers and on Arm-PCR targeting CDR3 regions. TCRdb redid the calling of the multiplex PCR reads with MiXCR, one entry per CDR3 protein. The sample shows around 480,000 distinct CDR3 sequences, roughly 16% of them seen only once. This CDR3 has 13 residues. Germline V gene data show CDR1 as KGHSH and CDR2 as LQKENI. Between the trimmed V and J ends, which lost 2 bases and 6 bases, there was a span of 7 bases. The time point is: newly diagnosed GD, antithyroid drugs for less than 3 months. Following extraction of RNA from PBMCs, that RNA was used to make the TCR library. Diagnosis followed American Thyroid Association guidelines for Graves' disease. These sequences were also reported in another study, on T cells in Graves' hyperthyroidism and ophthalmopathy. That report notes: Over 18 months, lack of ophthalmopathy progression marked Graves' hyperthyroidism as stable.

The starting material was peripheral blood mononuclear cells (PBMCs), obtained at new diagnosis, from a patient treated with antithyroid drugs. The receptor was isolated from a woman aged 35 to 60 with Graves disease. This chain connects TRBV18 to TRBJ1-4; D ambiguous. The CDR3 reads CASSPSFDEKLFF. CDR3 in DNA: TGTGCCAGCTCACCATCCTTTGATGAAAAACTGTTTTTT. The full variable domain, in which reference TRBV18 and TRBJ1-4 provide the parts outside the CDR3, is NAGVMQNPRHLVRRRGQEARLRCSPMKGHSHVYWYRQLPEEGLKFMVYLQKENIIDESGMPKERFSAEFPKEGPSILRIQQVVRGDSAAYFCASSPSFDEKLFFGSGTQLSVL.